The rows below give T cell receptor beta chains drawn from one sample of a study of T cells after yellow fever vaccination. TCRdb recomputed calls from the 5' RACE reads with MiXCR, one row per CDR3 protein. The sample carries a few hundred thousand distinct CDR3 sequences, 3% to 4.5% recorded once. The material was PBMCs, obtained 5 days after the yellow fever booster vaccination. These receptors all stem from a man aged 18-30 years who received the YFV17D yellow fever vaccine. CDR3s include the opening cysteine and the closing phenylalanine or tryptophan. A D gene is named only where the DNA matches it firmly. Clone size is shown for a subset of rows, as once, few, many or a class of expanded clone.

D	V	size	J	CDR3	DNA
TRBD1	TRBV10-3	NA	TRBJ2-5	CAISESGTGGQETQYF	TGTGCCATCAGTGAGTCCGGGACAGGGGGTCAAGAGACCCAGTACTTC
NA	TRBV5-1	many	TRBJ2-7	CASSLARSYEQYF	TGCGCCAGCAGCTTGGCCCGAAGCTACGAGCAGTACTTC
NA	TRBV20-1	NA	TRBJ2-2	CSALGHANTGELFF	TGCAGTGCTCTGGGACACGCGAACACCGGGGAGCTGTTTTTT
TRBD2	TRBV3-1	few	TRBJ2-1	CASSQALAGGPGSTSSYNEQFF	TGTGCCAGCAGCCAAGCACTAGCGGGGGGGCCAGGCTCAACCAGCTCCTACAATGAGCAGTTCTTC
TRBD1	TRBV7-8	NA	TRBJ1-4	CASSATRGRGNEKLFF	TGTGCCAGCAGCGCTACCAGGGGGCGGGGTAATGAAAAACTGTTTTTT
NA	TRBV4-3	many	TRBJ1-1	CASSQENMNTEAFF	TGCGCCAGCAGCCAAGAAAACATGAACACTGAAGCTTTCTTT
NA	TRBV20-1	NA	TRBJ1-5	CSAGGNNRFYSNQPQHF	TGCAGTGCCGGGGGCAATAACCGGTTCTATAGCAATCAGCCCCAGCATTTT
NA	TRBV7-8	NA	TRBJ1-2	CASSLGTASGHGYTF	TGTGCCAGCAGCTTAGGAACAGCATCGGGGCATGGCTACACCTTC
NA	TRBV29-1	NA	TRBJ2-6	CSVIEGVGANVLTF	TGCAGCGTTATAGAAGGGGTCGGGGCCAACGTCCTGACTTTC
NA	TRBV4-2	few	TRBJ2-2	CASSQEGIVLTGELFF	TGTGCCAGCAGCCAAGAGGGGATAGTACTCACCGGGGAGCTGTTTTTT
TRBD1	TRBV15	NA	TRBJ2-5	CATSRQRGPQMETQYF	TGTGCCACCAGCAGACAAAGGGGGCCACAGATGGAGACCCAGTACTTC
TRBD1	TRBV7-8	few	TRBJ1-2	CASSLVLRDRNYGYTF	TGTGCCAGCAGCTTAGTCCTCCGGGACAGGAACTATGGCTACACCTTC
NA	TRBV7-7	many	TRBJ2-5	CASSLALRETQYF	TGTGCTAGCAGCTTAGCGCTGCGGGAGACCCAGTACTTC
NA	TRBV30	NA	TRBJ2-1	CAWTARWNEQFF	TGTGCCTGGACTGCGAGGTGGAATGAGCAGTTCTTC
TRBD2	TRBV7-2	NA	TRBJ2-5	CASSPSTSGGVQTQYF	TGTGCCAGCAGCCCATCGACTAGCGGGGGAGTTCAGACCCAGTACTTC
TRBD1	TRBV5-1	medium-sized	TRBJ2-3	CASSLMDRGTDTQYF	TGCGCCAGCAGCTTGATGGACAGGGGAACAGATACGCAGTATTTT
TRBD1	TRBV4-1	many	TRBJ1-2	CASSQRGGVNYGYTF	TGCGCCAGCAGCCAAAGAGGGGGCGTGAACTATGGCTACACCTTC
NA	TRBV7-2	NA	TRBJ1-6	CASRDYNSPLHF	TGTGCCAGCAGGGATTATAATTCACCCCTCCACTTT
NA	TRBV28	NA	TRBJ1-5	CASSLGGGYSNQPQHF	TGTGCCAGCAGTTTAGGGGGGGGCTATAGCAATCAGCCCCAGCATTTT
TRBD1	TRBV7-2	NA	TRBJ1-1	CASSTRQGETEAFF	TGTGCCAGCAGCACGCGACAGGGGGAAACTGAAGCTTTCTTT
NA	TRBV6-5	NA	TRBJ2-1	CASSLGGGLSEQFF	TGTGCCAGCAGCCTAGGGGGAGGACTCAGTGAGCAGTTCTTC